This T cell receptor beta chain was sequenced in a study of T cell repertoires in ileal Crohn's disease. The overall study: Median disease duration was 7.9 years; 35% smoked at surgery. All patients had surgery for stricturing (roughly 61%) or penetrating (around 39%) disease.

Documented time point: proximal margin of the surgical specimen (macroscopically non-inflamed). The method was immunoSEQ multiplex PCR; TCRdb's version includes in-frame clones alone and lacks a portion of them. The sample shows 6,500 to 7,500 clones, about two thirds of them seen only once. Germline V lookup: CDR1 MDHEN, CDR2 SYDVKM. This CDR3 has 14 residues. J gave up 1 base and V 6 bases, and 3 bases lay outside the gene matches. The sequenced sample consisted of ileal tissue. V is TRBV28 and J is TRBJ2-3, with TRBD2 identical over 8 bases. The origin of this receptor is an adult with Crohn's disease. The CDR3 sequence is CASSRGGRTDTQYF. CDR3 bases: TGTGCCAGCAGCCGCGGGGGGCGCACAGATACGCAGTATTTT.